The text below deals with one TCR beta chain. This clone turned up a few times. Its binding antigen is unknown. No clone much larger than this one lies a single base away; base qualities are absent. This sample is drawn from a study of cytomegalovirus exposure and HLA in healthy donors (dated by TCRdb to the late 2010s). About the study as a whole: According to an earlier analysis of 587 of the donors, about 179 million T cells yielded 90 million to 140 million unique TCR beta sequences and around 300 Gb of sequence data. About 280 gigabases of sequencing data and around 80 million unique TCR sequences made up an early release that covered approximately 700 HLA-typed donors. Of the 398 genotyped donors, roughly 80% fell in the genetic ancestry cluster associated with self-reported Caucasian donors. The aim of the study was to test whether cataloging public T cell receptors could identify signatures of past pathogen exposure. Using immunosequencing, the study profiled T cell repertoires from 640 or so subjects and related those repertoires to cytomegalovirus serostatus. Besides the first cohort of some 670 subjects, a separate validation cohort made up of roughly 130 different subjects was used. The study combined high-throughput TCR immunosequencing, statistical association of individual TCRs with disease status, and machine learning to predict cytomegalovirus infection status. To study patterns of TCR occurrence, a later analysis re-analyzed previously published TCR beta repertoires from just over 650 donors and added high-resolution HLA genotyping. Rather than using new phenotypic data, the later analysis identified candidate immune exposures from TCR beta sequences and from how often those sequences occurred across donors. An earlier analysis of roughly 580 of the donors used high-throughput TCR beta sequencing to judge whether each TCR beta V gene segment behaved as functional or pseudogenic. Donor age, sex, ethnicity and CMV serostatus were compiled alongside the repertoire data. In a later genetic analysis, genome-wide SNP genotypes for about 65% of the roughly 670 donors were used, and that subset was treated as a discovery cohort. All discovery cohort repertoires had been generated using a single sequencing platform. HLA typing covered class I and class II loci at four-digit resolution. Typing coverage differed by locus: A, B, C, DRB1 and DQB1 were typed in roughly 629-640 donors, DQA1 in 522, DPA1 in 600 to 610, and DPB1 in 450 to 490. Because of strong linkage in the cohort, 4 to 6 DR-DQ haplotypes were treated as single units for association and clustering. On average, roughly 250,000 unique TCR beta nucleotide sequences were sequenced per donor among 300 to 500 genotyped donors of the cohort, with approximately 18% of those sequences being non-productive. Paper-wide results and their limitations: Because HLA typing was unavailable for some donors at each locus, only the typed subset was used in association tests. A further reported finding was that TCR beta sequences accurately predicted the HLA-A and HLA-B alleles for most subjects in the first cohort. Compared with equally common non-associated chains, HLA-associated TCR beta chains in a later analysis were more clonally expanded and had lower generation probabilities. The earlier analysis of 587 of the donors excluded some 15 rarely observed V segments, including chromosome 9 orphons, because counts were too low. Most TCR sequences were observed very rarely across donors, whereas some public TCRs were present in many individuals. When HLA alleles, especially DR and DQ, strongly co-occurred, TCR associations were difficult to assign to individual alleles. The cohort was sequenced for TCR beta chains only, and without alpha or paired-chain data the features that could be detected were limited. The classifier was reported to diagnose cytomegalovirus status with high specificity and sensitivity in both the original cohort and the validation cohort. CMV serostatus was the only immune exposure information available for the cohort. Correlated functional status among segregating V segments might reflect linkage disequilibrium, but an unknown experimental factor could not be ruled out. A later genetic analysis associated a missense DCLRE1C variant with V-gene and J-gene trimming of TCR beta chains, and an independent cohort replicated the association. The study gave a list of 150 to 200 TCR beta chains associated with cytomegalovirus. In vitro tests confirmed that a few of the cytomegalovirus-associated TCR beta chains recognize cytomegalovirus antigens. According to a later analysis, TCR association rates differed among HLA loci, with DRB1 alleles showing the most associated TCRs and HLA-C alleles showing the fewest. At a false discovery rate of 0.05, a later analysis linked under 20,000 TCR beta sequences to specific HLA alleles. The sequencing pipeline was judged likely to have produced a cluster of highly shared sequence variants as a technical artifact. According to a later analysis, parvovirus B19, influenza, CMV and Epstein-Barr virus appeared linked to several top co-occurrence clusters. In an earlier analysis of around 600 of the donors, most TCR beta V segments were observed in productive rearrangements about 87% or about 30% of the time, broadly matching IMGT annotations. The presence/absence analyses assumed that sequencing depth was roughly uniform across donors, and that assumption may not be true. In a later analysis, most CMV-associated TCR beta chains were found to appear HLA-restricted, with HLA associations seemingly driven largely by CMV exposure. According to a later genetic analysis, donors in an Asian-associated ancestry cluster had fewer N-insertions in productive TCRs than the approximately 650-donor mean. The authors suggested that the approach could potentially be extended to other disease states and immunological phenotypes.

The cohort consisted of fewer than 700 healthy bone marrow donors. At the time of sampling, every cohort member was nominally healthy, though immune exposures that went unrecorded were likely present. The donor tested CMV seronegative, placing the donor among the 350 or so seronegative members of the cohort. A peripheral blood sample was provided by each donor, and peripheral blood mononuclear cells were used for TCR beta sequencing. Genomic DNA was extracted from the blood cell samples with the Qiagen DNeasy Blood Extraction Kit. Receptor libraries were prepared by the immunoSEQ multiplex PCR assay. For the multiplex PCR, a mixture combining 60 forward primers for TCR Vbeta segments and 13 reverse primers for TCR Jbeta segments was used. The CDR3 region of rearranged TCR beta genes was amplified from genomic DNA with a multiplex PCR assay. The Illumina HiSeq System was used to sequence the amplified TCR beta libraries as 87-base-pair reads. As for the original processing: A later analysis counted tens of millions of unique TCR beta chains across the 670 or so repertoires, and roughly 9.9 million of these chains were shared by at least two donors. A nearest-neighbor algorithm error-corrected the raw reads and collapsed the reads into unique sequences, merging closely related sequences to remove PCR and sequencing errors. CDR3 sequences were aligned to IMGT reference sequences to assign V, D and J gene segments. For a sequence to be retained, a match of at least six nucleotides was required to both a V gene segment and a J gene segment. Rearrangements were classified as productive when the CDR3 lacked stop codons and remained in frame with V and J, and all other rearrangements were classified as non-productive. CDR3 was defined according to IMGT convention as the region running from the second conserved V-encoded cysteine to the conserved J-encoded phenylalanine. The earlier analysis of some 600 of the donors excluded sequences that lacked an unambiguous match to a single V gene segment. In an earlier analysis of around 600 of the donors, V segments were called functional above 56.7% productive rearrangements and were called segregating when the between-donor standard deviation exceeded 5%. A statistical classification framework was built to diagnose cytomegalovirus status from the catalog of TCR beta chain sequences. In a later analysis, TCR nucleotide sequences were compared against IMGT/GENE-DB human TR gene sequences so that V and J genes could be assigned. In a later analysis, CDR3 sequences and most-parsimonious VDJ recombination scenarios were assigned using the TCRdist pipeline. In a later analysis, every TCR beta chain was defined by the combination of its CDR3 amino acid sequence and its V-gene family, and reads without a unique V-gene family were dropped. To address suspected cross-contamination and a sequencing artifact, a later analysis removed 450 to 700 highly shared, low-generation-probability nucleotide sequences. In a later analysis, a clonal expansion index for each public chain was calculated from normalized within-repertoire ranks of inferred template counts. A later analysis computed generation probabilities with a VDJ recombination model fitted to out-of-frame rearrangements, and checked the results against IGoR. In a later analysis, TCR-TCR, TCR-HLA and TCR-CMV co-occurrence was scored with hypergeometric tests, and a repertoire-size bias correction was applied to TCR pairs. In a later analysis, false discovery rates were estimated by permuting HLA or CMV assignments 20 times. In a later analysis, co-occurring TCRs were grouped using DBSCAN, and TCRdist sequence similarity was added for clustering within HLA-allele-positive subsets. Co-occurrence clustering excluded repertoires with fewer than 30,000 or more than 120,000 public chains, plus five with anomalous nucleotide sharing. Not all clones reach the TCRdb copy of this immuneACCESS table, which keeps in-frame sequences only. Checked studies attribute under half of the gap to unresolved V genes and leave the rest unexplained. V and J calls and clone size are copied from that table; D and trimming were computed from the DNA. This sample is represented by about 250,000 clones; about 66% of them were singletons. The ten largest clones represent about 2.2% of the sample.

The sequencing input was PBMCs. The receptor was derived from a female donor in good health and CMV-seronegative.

The encoded CDR3 is CASSPGTGSRYGYTF. The sequenced DNA: TGTGCCAGTAGCCCCGGGACAGGGAGTAGATATGGCTACACCTTC. The chain joins TRBV19 to TRBJ1-2, and 9 junction bases match TRBD1. Spanning cysteine to phenylalanine, the CDR3 consists of 15 amino acids. The entry retains the CDR3 DNA only, 45 bases that are in frame from base 1. The germline V end is reduced by 6 bases and the J end by 5 bases; junction bases left unmatched: 10. CDR1 and CDR2 (LNHDA, SQIVND) derive from the germline V gene (reference sequence).